This is a list of T cell receptor beta chains from one sample in a study of OX40 agonist ivuxolimab in advanced cancers. The assay was immunoSEQ multiplex PCR, and TCRdb's table has in-frame clones only and misses some. The table shows about 50,000 clones, with 70% to 80% occurring only once. Here the sequenced sample was CD4+ or CD8+ T cells sorted from blood, taken in a trial of the OX40 agonist ivuxolimab. The receptor set was obtained from an adult with an advanced solid tumor such as melanoma, head and neck, liver or kidney cancer. Both conserved end residues are part of each CDR3. Fields, in order: CDR3 DNA, CDR3 protein, clone size, D gene, V gene, CDR3 length, J gene. D genes are given only for firm matches. Size values are once, few and many counts, or a class for expanded clones, and some rows have none.

CDR3nt: TGTGCCAGCAGCTTAGGCAGGTTTTCCTATAATCAGCCCCAGCATTTT; CDR3aa: CASSLGRFSYNQPQHF; abundance: NA; d_gene: NA; v_gene: TRBV7-8; len: 16; j_gene: TRBJ1-5
CDR3nt: TGTGCCAGCAGCCCGACAGGGGGGGATCAAGAGACCCAGTACTTC; CDR3aa: CASSPTGGDQETQYF; abundance: few; d_gene: TRBD1; v_gene: TRBV2; len: 15; j_gene: TRBJ2-5
CDR3nt: TGTGCCAGCAGCTTCGGCTCCGGCGTCCTGACTTTC; CDR3aa: CASSFGSGVLTF; abundance: NA; d_gene: NA; v_gene: TRBV5-4; len: 12; j_gene: TRBJ2-6
CDR3nt: TGTGCCAGCAGCGCCGCCAGGTTGGCTGAAGCTTTCTTT; CDR3aa: CASSAARLAEAFF; abundance: NA; d_gene: NA; v_gene: TRBV6-1; len: 13; j_gene: TRBJ1-1
CDR3nt: TGTGCCAGCACCTCTGGGGGCGCGGGCAATCAGCCCCAGCATTTT; CDR3aa: CASTSGGAGNQPQHF; abundance: many; d_gene: NA; v_gene: TRBV28; len: 15; j_gene: TRBJ1-5
CDR3nt: TGTGCCAGTAGTCCCGGACTACGCGGGGCCAACGTCCTGACTTTC; CDR3aa: CASSPGLRGANVLTF; abundance: NA; d_gene: NA; v_gene: TRBV19; len: 15; j_gene: TRBJ2-6
CDR3nt: TGTGCCAGCAGAGGAGACATTGAAGCTTTCTTT; CDR3aa: CASRGDIEAFF; abundance: few; d_gene: NA; v_gene: TRBV2; len: 11; j_gene: TRBJ1-1
CDR3nt: TGTGCCAGCCAGCTGGGACCGAACACCGGGGAGCTGTTTTTT; CDR3aa: CASQLGPNTGELFF; abundance: NA; d_gene: NA; v_gene: TRBV19; len: 14; j_gene: TRBJ2-2
CDR3nt: TGTGCCAGCAGCTTGGCCGTTAGCGGGAGGGCCGTTGGTGAGCAGTTCTTC; CDR3aa: CASSLAVSGRAVGEQFF; abundance: once; d_gene: TRBD2; v_gene: TRBV5-6; len: 17; j_gene: TRBJ2-1
CDR3nt: TGCAGCGTTAACAGGGGGCGTAACACTGAAGCTTTCTTT; CDR3aa: CSVNRGRNTEAFF; abundance: NA; d_gene: TRBD1; v_gene: TRBV29-1; len: 13; j_gene: TRBJ1-1
CDR3nt: TGTGCCAGCAGCCCGACAGGGAGTTCTGGAAACACCATATATTTT; CDR3aa: CASSPTGSSGNTIYF; abundance: medium-sized; d_gene: TRBD1; v_gene: TRBV5-6; len: 15; j_gene: TRBJ1-3
CDR3nt: TGCGCCAGCAGCGAACAGGGAACTAGCAATCAGCCCCAGCATTTT; CDR3aa: CASSEQGTSNQPQHF; abundance: NA; d_gene: NA; v_gene: TRBV5-1; len: 15; j_gene: TRBJ1-5
CDR3nt: TGTGCCAGCAGTTTACCCAGGGTTATCAACGAGCAGTACTTC; CDR3aa: CASSLPRVINEQYF; abundance: NA; d_gene: NA; v_gene: TRBV28; len: 14; j_gene: TRBJ2-7
CDR3nt: TGTGCCTGGAGCAAGAACAGCAATCAGCCCCAGCATTTT; CDR3aa: CAWSKNSNQPQHF; abundance: NA; d_gene: NA; v_gene: TRBV30; len: 13; j_gene: TRBJ1-5
CDR3nt: TGTGCCTGGAGAGGGGACTCATTATACAATGAGCAGTTCTTC; CDR3aa: CAWRGDSLYNEQFF; abundance: NA; d_gene: NA; v_gene: TRBV30; len: 14; j_gene: TRBJ2-1
CDR3nt: TGCGCCAGCAGAGGTTTGGCGAACAATGAGCAGTTCTTC; CDR3aa: CASRGLANNEQFF; abundance: few; d_gene: NA; v_gene: TRBV10-2; len: 13; j_gene: TRBJ2-1
CDR3nt: TGTGCCAGCAGCCCTCTTAACGCGGGGGAGACCCAGTACTTC; CDR3aa: CASSPLNAGETQYF; abundance: few; d_gene: NA; v_gene: TRBV5-6; len: 14; j_gene: TRBJ2-5
CDR3nt: TGTGCCAGCAGACCTCCTAGCACGGGGGGTACTGAAGCTTTCTTT; CDR3aa: CASRPPSTGGTEAFF; abundance: once; d_gene: NA; v_gene: TRBV6-1; len: 15; j_gene: TRBJ1-1
CDR3nt: TGTGCCAGCAGTTATAATCAACCTAGCACAGATACGCAGTATTTT; CDR3aa: CASSYNQPSTDTQYF; abundance: NA; d_gene: NA; v_gene: TRBV6-5; len: 15; j_gene: TRBJ2-3
CDR3nt: TGTGCCAGCAGAGCCCCGGAGGACACTGAAGCTTTCTTT; CDR3aa: CASRAPEDTEAFF; abundance: NA; d_gene: NA; v_gene: TRBV28; len: 13; j_gene: TRBJ1-1
CDR3nt: TGTGCCATCAGTGCACAGGGGCCCACTGAAGCTTTCTTT; CDR3aa: CAISAQGPTEAFF; abundance: few; d_gene: TRBD1; v_gene: TRBV10-3; len: 13; j_gene: TRBJ1-1
CDR3nt: TGTGCCTGGAGTGTGGGAGTTGGCAATCAGCCCCAGCATTTT; CDR3aa: CAWSVGVGNQPQHF; abundance: NA; d_gene: NA; v_gene: TRBV30; len: 14; j_gene: TRBJ1-5
CDR3nt: TGTGCCAGTAGCGGGACAGGGTGGAACACCGGGGAGCTGTTTTTT; CDR3aa: CASSGTGWNTGELFF; abundance: NA; d_gene: TRBD1; v_gene: TRBV19; len: 15; j_gene: TRBJ2-2
CDR3nt: TGTGCCAGCAGCGAAGGGACAGCTTATCAGCCCCAGCATTTT; CDR3aa: CASSEGTAYQPQHF; abundance: NA; d_gene: TRBD1; v_gene: TRBV9; len: 14; j_gene: TRBJ1-5
CDR3nt: TGTGCCAGCTCCGCCTGGCTAGCAACCGGGGAGCTGTTTTTT; CDR3aa: CASSAWLATGELFF; abundance: NA; d_gene: NA; v_gene: TRBV18; len: 14; j_gene: TRBJ2-2
CDR3nt: TGTGCCAGCAGCTTAGGGACAGATACGCAGTATTTT; CDR3aa: CASSLGTDTQYF; abundance: NA; d_gene: NA; v_gene: TRBV11-2; len: 12; j_gene: TRBJ2-3
CDR3nt: TGTGCCAGCAGTTACCGAGGGGGCGGATCCTACGAGCAGTACTTC; CDR3aa: CASSYRGGGSYEQYF; abundance: NA; d_gene: TRBD1; v_gene: TRBV6-6; len: 15; j_gene: TRBJ2-7
CDR3nt: TGTGCCAGCAGCTCCTCGAGAAGCTCCTACAATGAGCAGTTCTTC; CDR3aa: CASSSSRSSYNEQFF; abundance: NA; d_gene: NA; v_gene: TRBV7-2; len: 15; j_gene: TRBJ2-1
CDR3nt: TGCGCCAGCAGTTCTGACAGGGAAAACATTCAGTACTTC; CDR3aa: CASSSDRENIQYF; abundance: NA; d_gene: TRBD1; v_gene: TRBV10-1; len: 13; j_gene: TRBJ2-4
CDR3nt: TGTGCCAGCAGTAACCACAGGGAAGATAATGTTGAGACCCAGTACTTC; CDR3aa: CASSNHREDNVETQYF; abundance: NA; d_gene: NA; v_gene: TRBV5-8; len: 16; j_gene: TRBJ2-5
CDR3nt: TGTGCCAGTAGGGGATGGACTAGCGGGAGCAATGAGCAGTTCTTC; CDR3aa: CASRGWTSGSNEQFF; abundance: NA; d_gene: TRBD2; v_gene: TRBV19; len: 15; j_gene: TRBJ2-1
CDR3nt: TGCAGCGTTTTCAAAAACGGATTCACCGGGGAGCTGTTTTTT; CDR3aa: CSVFKNGFTGELFF; abundance: NA; d_gene: NA; v_gene: TRBV29-1; len: 14; j_gene: TRBJ2-2
CDR3nt: TGTGCCTGGAGTTCCATTGACAGGTCGCATCAGCCCCAGCATTTT; CDR3aa: CAWSSIDRSHQPQHF; abundance: NA; d_gene: NA; v_gene: TRBV30; len: 15; j_gene: TRBJ1-5
CDR3nt: TGTGCCAGCAGCTTAGAAGGTGACGGACGCACAGATACGCAGTATTTT; CDR3aa: CASSLEGDGRTDTQYF; abundance: NA; d_gene: NA; v_gene: TRBV11-3; len: 16; j_gene: TRBJ2-3
CDR3nt: TGTGCCAGCAGTTACTCGTCGGGACAGGGCTCCAATGAGCAGTTCTTC; CDR3aa: CASSYSSGQGSNEQFF; abundance: NA; d_gene: TRBD1; v_gene: TRBV6-5; len: 16; j_gene: TRBJ2-1
CDR3nt: TGCGCCAGCAGCCAAGATTATAACCCAGGGAGTAGAAACATTCAGTACTTC; CDR3aa: CASSQDYNPGSRNIQYF; abundance: NA; d_gene: NA; v_gene: TRBV4-1; len: 17; j_gene: TRBJ2-4
CDR3nt: TGTGCCAGCAGCCGGGACGGAACCAATCAGCCCCAGCATTTT; CDR3aa: CASSRDGTNQPQHF; abundance: NA; d_gene: NA; v_gene: TRBV6-5; len: 14; j_gene: TRBJ1-5
CDR3nt: TGTGCCAGCAGCCGAGGAAACACCATATATTTT; CDR3aa: CASSRGNTIYF; abundance: NA; d_gene: NA; v_gene: TRBV6-5; len: 11; j_gene: TRBJ1-3
CDR3nt: TGTGCCAGCAGTCGCGAACAGGATACCGATGGCTACACCTTC; CDR3aa: CASSREQDTDGYTF; abundance: few; d_gene: NA; v_gene: TRBV6-5; len: 14; j_gene: TRBJ1-2
CDR3nt: TGCGCCAGCAGCGGGGGGACAGGGTCGGAGACCCAGTACTTC; CDR3aa: CASSGGTGSETQYF; abundance: NA; d_gene: TRBD1; v_gene: TRBV5-1; len: 14; j_gene: TRBJ2-5
CDR3nt: TGCGCCAGCAGCCAGAGGGGCGAGACAGGCGGAAATGAAAAACTGTTTTTT; CDR3aa: CASSQRGETGGNEKLFF; abundance: NA; d_gene: NA; v_gene: TRBV4-1; len: 17; j_gene: TRBJ1-4
CDR3nt: TGCAGCGATAGCGGAAACACAGATACGCAGTATTTT; CDR3aa: CSDSGNTDTQYF; abundance: NA; d_gene: NA; v_gene: TRBV29-1; len: 12; j_gene: TRBJ2-3
CDR3nt: TGTGCCAGCAGTTTAGGGACAGGGGGAGGAAACACCATATATTTT; CDR3aa: CASSLGTGGGNTIYF; abundance: NA; d_gene: TRBD1; v_gene: TRBV28; len: 15; j_gene: TRBJ1-3
CDR3nt: TGTGCCAGCAGTGGGCAGGCCCTAAATCAGCCCCAGCATTTT; CDR3aa: CASSGQALNQPQHF; abundance: once; d_gene: NA; v_gene: TRBV2; len: 14; j_gene: TRBJ1-5
CDR3nt: TGTGCCAGCAGTGGGGCAGGGGGCTCCTACAATGAGCAGTTCTTC; CDR3aa: CASSGAGGSYNEQFF; abundance: NA; d_gene: TRBD1; v_gene: TRBV6-6; len: 15; j_gene: TRBJ2-1
CDR3nt: TGTGCCAGCAGTGACCCCGGGGTTGGGGCCAACGTCCTGACTTTC; CDR3aa: CASSDPGVGANVLTF; abundance: NA; d_gene: NA; v_gene: TRBV25-1; len: 15; j_gene: TRBJ2-6
CDR3nt: TGTGCCAGTAGTGTTTCGGGGAGCTCCTACGAGCAGTACTTC; CDR3aa: CASSVSGSSYEQYF; abundance: once; d_gene: NA; v_gene: TRBV19; len: 14; j_gene: TRBJ2-7
CDR3nt: TGTGCCAGCTCACCAAGCTCCAGAACCCCTAACTATGGCTACACCTTC; CDR3aa: CASSPSSRTPNYGYTF; abundance: NA; d_gene: NA; v_gene: TRBV18; len: 16; j_gene: TRBJ1-2
CDR3nt: TGTGCCAGCAGCTTAGCCGGACAGAATGAAAAACTGTTTTTT; CDR3aa: CASSLAGQNEKLFF; abundance: medium-sized; d_gene: NA; v_gene: TRBV7-9; len: 14; j_gene: TRBJ1-4
CDR3nt: TGTGCCAGCCCCCCCGAGGGTGGGGGGCACTATGGCTACACCTTC; CDR3aa: CASPPEGGGHYGYTF; abundance: NA; d_gene: NA; v_gene: TRBV6-5; len: 15; j_gene: TRBJ1-2
CDR3nt: TGTGCCAGCAGCTTCACGGGACAGGGGGCCTACGAGCAGTACTTC; CDR3aa: CASSFTGQGAYEQYF; abundance: NA; d_gene: TRBD1; v_gene: TRBV7-2; len: 15; j_gene: TRBJ2-7
CDR3nt: TGTGCCAGTAGTAGGGGACAGGGGGCGAACGGCTACACCTTC; CDR3aa: CASSRGQGANGYTF; abundance: few; d_gene: TRBD1; v_gene: TRBV19; len: 14; j_gene: TRBJ1-2
CDR3nt: TGCGCCAGCAGCTTGTCAGCTGGTGGGGCCAACGTCCTGACTTTC; CDR3aa: CASSLSAGGANVLTF; abundance: NA; d_gene: NA; v_gene: TRBV5-1; len: 15; j_gene: TRBJ2-6
CDR3nt: TGTGCCAGCAGTGATCAGGAGAACACTGAAGCTTTCTTT; CDR3aa: CASSDQENTEAFF; abundance: NA; d_gene: NA; v_gene: TRBV2; len: 13; j_gene: TRBJ1-1